The 17 T cell receptor beta chains below were found in one sample sequenced in a study of T cells in Graves' hyperthyroidism and ophthalmopathy. The CDR3 regions of TCR beta were amplified from RNA transcripts. First-round RT-PCR of the TCR CDR3 relied on the HTBI primer set. In TCRdb, the multiplex PCR reads were re-called with MiXCR into one record per CDR3 protein. The sample shows 400,000 to 600,000 distinct CDR3 sequences, less than 25% of them seen only once. Sequencing was done on a sample of blood. These receptors all come from a man aged 18 to 29 with Graves' hyperthyroidism.

The chain joins TRBV24-1 to TRBJ1-6, with 9 bases fitting TRBD1. Germline values: CDR1 KGHDR, CDR2 SFDVKD. J was trimmed by 6 bases and V by 2 bases; bases with no gene match: 4. The CDR3 covers 16 residues. CDR3 nucleotides: TGTGCCACCAGTGATTCGGGACAGGGAGTTAATTCACCCCTCCACTTT. Encoded protein: CATSDSGQGVNSPLHF.

This clonotype has only a few counts. The CDR3 loop reads CASTLLQGETQYF. The CDR3 DNA reads as TGTGCCAGCACCCTGCTACAGGGGGAGACCCAGTACTTC. The chain links TRBV2 to TRBJ2-5; 7 positions agree with TRBD1. CDR1 SNHLY and CDR2 FYNNEI come from the germline V gene. The V gene end was trimmed by 7 bases and the J gene end by 5 bases; junction bases not matched to a gene: 7. This CDR3 has 13 residues.

This clonotype was observed at least ten times. The CDR3 DNA reads TGTGCCAGCAGTTTGCCGGACAGGGTAGGCCAGCCCCAGCATTTT. This gives the protein CASSLPDRVGQPQHF. This chain links TRBV28 with TRBJ1-5, with 8 positions matching TRBD1. V trimming: 3 bases; J trimming: 7 bases; junction bases outside the gene matches: 8. The CDR3 totals 15 residues. The germline V gene encodes CDR1 MDHEN and CDR2 SYDVKM.

This clonotype has ten or more counts. The germline gene is not matched at one end of the junction; a read error may be the cause. This chain links TRBV12-3 or TRBV12-4 with TRBJ1-1; perhaps TRBD1 as D (6 bases). CDR3 length: 13 amino acids. The CDR3: CASSPGTLGGRDF. The CDR3 coding sequence is TGTGCCAGCAGTCCCGGGACACTCGGAGGTCGCGACTTT.

This clonotype was detected ten times or more. The chain couples TRBV6-5 to TRBJ1-2, with 7 bases aligning to TRBD1. Germline loops: CDR1 MNHEY, CDR2 SVGAGI. CDR3 length: 13 residues. The J segment lost 4 bases and the V segment lost 5 bases, leaving 4 bases of the junction unmatched. In DNA, the CDR3 is TGTGCCAGCAGTCGGGACAGACTCTATGGCTACACCTTC. It encodes CASSRDRLYGYTF.

In its sample, this clonotype was seen many times. The rearrangement joins TRBV5-8 to TRBJ1-2; D is unclear. With 0 bases removed from V and 7 bases from J, the gap between germline ends came to 7 bases. The CDR3 contains 12 residues. CDR1 SGHTS and CDR2 YDEGEE come from the germline V gene. As DNA, the CDR3 is TGTGCCAGCAGCTTGGGGACCGGTGGCTACACCTTC. It translates to CASSLGTGGYTF. The complete variable domain, with remaining parts taken from reference TRBV5-8 and TRBJ1-2, reads EAGVTQSPTHLIKTRGQQATLRCSPISGHTSVYWYQQALGLGLQFLLWYDEGEERNRGNFPPRFSGRQFPNYSSELNVNALELEDSALYLCASSLGTGGYTFGSGTRLTVV.

The DNA for the CDR3 is TGTGCCAGCAGCTGGGGGGGGGCCTGGACCGGGGAGCTGTTTTTT. Protein product: CASSWGGAWTGELFF. This chain links TRBV7-2 with TRBJ2-2, with D possibly matching TRBD2 (7 bases). CDR3 length: 15 residues. Germline CDR1 reads SGHTA; CDR2 reads FQGNSA. V gave up 4 bases and J gave up 5 bases, with 14 bases separating them. The entire variable domain, with the rest obtained from reference TRBV7-2 and TRBJ2-2, is as follows: GAGVSQSPSNKVTEKGKDVELRCDPISGHTALYWYRQSLGQGLEFLIYFQGNSAPDKSGLPSDRFSAERTGGSVSTLTIQRTQQEDSAVYLCASSWGGAWTGELFFGEGSRLTVL.

To note about this clonotype: Because the CDR3 is missing its conserved closing phenylalanine or tryptophan, this is likely a read error. The chain has TRBV11-2 and TRBJ1-1; the match to TRBD1 covers 7 bases. CDR1 and CDR2 (germline): SGHAT, FQNNGV. This CDR3 region has 17 residues. V trimming: 6 bases; J trimming: 0 bases; junction bases outside the gene matches: 13. The CDR3 DNA sequence: TGTGCCAGCAGTCCTAGACAGGGCAGTTGGGTGAACACTGAAGCTTTCTAT. Protein: CASSPRQGSWVNTEAFY.

The CDR3 here is CASSLVNRGLLRIRYGYTF. CDR3 in DNA: TGTGCCAGCAGTTTAGTAAACAGGGGGCTCTTAAGAATCCGCTATGGCTACACCTTC. This chain connects TRBV12-3 or TRBV12-4 to TRBJ1-2; 9 bases align to TRBD1. This CDR3 is built from 19 residues. V lost 1 base and J lost 4; bases outside the gene matches: 16.

This clonotype was seen many times. This chain uses TRBV12-3 or TRBV12-4 with TRBJ2-5; D may be TRBD2 (5 bases). This CDR3 has 15 amino acids. Trimming pared 0 bases from V and 5 bases from J, leaving 13 bases between. The CDR3 DNA reads as TGTGCCAGCAGTTTAGCAGAACTAGTTAACGAGACCCAGTACTTC. It encodes CASSLAELVNETQYF.

Ten or more counts support this clonotype. The V gene is TRBV10-3, the J gene TRBJ1-1, with D perhaps TRBD1 (5 bases). Per germline, CDR1 ENHRY and CDR2 SYGVKD. The CDR3 consists of 14 residues. V lost 6 bases, J lost 6 bases, and 17 bases lay in between. The CDR3 DNA is TGTGCCATCAGACAGGCACCACCCCTGGCTGAAGCTTTCTTT. Protein product: CAIRQAPPLAEAFF.

This clonotype was found many times. V gene TRBV29-1 combines with J gene TRBJ2-7; 7 bases align to TRBD1. The CDR3 is 13 residues long. The ends lost 7 bases at V and 1 base at J; junction bases unmatched: 7. Germline values: CDR1 SQVTM, CDR2 ANQGSEA. The CDR3: CSAVTGTSYEQYF. CDR3 nucleotides: TGCAGCGCAGTGACAGGGACATCCTACGAGCAGTACTTC.

Concerning this clonotype itself: Just one base apart from a much larger clone, this may be a read error. J is TRBJ1-2 and V is TRBV7-8; maybe TRBD1 (6 bases). The V gene lost 5 bases and the J gene lost 7 bases, with 20 bases spanning the gap. The CDR3 covers 15 residues. Germline V gene data show CDR1 as SGHVS and CDR2 as FQNEAQ. This CDR3 is CASSGSGVPRSGYTF. In DNA form, the CDR3 reads TGTGCCAGCAGCGGGTCAGGGGTCCCTCGAAGTGGCTACACCTTC. Full variable domain (rest looked up from reference TRBV7-8 and TRBJ1-2): GAGVSQSPRYKVAKRGQDVALRCDPISGHVSLFWYQQALGQGPEFLTYFQNEAQLDKSGLPSDRFFAERPEGSVSTLKIQRTQQEDSAVYLCASSGSGVPRSGYTFGSGTRLTVV.

This clonotype has just a few counts. This chain links TRBV2 with TRBJ2-2; 10 bases align to TRBD2. With 10 bases clipped from V and 4 bases from J, the junction kept 6 bases outside the gene matches. Looked up from germline, CDR1 is SNHLY and CDR2 is FYNNEI. The CDR3 sequence is 14 residues long. The CDR3 loop reads CATSLAGPTGELFF. The CDR3 nucleotides are TGTGCCACGTCACTAGCGGGGCCCACCGGGGAGCTGTTTTTT.

This rearrangement joins TRBV2 to TRBJ1-1, with TRBD1 as a possible D gene (5 bases). The length of the CDR3 is 14 residues. Germline lookup yields CDR1 SNHLY and CDR2 FYNNEI. V lost 4 bases, J lost 2 bases, and 11 bases lay in between. DNA for the CDR3: TGTGCCAGCAGTGGACAGACGTTAAACACTGAAGCTTTCTTT. This codes for CASSGQTLNTEAFF.

The chain employs TRBV6-2 or TRBV6-3 and TRBJ2-7, with D possibly TRBD2 on 6 matching bases. Germline CDR1 is MNHEY and CDR2 is SVGEGT. V lost 7 bases to trimming and J lost 1 base, with 17 bases between them. The CDR3 covers 15 residues. In DNA, the CDR3 is TGTGCCAGCAACGACCCCGGAGGGATTTCCTACGAGCAGTACTTC. The encoded protein is CASNDPGGISYEQYF.

The gene calls are TRBV28 and TRBJ2-7; a possible D gene is TRBD1 (6 bases). CDR3 size: 13 residues. Per the germline V gene, CDR1 is MDHEN and CDR2 is SYDVKM. The V end lost 3 bases, the J end lost 7 bases, and 13 bases lay between the germline ends. CDR3 in DNA: TGTGCCAGCAGTTTGCCGAACAGGGAGGAGCAGTACTTC. It encodes CASSLPNREEQYF.